This TCR beta chain was sequenced for a study of blood T cell repertoires in COVID-19. Study overall: There were acute and convalescent COVID-19 samples, and they came from the United States, Italy and Spain.

Seattle patients were enrolled during active infection and followed longitudinally. This CDR3 contains 14 residues. The ends were cut back, 5 bases at V and 10 bases at J, with 15 bases in the middle. The V gene's germline CDR1 is SGHVS and CDR2 FQNEAQ. TCRdb's copy holds only in-frame clones and misses some; the assay was immunoSEQ multiplex PCR. The data contain under 150,000 clones, approximately 85% of them singletons. V usage is TRBV7-8 and J usage is TRBJ1-6, with D possibly being TRBD1 (6 bases). Sequencing was done on a sample of peripheral blood. This TCR came from a woman aged 55-69 years with COVID-19, enrolled during active disease. The CDR3 region has the DNA TGTGCCAGCAGCCCCCCCGGACAGATCTCACCCCTCCACTTT. Protein: CASSPPGQISPLHF.